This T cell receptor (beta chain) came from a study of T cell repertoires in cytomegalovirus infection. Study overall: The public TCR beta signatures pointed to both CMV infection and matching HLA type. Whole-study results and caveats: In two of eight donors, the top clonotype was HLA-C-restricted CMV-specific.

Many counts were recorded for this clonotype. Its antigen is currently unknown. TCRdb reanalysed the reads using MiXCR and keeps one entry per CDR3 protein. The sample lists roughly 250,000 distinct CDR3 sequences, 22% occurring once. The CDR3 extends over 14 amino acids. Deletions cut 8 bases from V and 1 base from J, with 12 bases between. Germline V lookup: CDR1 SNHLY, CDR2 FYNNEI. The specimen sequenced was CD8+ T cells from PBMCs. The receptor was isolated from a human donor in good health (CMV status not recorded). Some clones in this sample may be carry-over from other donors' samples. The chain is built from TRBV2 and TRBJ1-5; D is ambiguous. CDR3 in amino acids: CASGELVSNQPQHF. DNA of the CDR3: TGTGCCAGCGGGGAACTGGTGAGCAATCAGCCCCAGCATTTT. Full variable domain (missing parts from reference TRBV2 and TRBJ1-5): EPEVTQTPSHQVTQMGQEVILRCVPISNHLYFYWYRQILGQKVEFLVSFYNNEISEKSEIFDDQFSVERPDGSNFTLKIRSTKLEDSAMYFCASGELVSNQPQHFGDGTRLSIL.